This T cell receptor (beta chain) was sequenced for a study of a mutant IDH1 vaccine in newly diagnosed glioma. On the study more broadly: There were approximately 60% males and about 38% females among treated patients, whose mean age was about 40 years.

Concerning this clone itself: Its antigen is still unknown.

CDR3 length equals 17 residues. Trimming stripped 1 base from V and 2 bases from J, with 18 bases between. Germline CDR1 reads SGDLS; CDR2 reads YYNGEE. Time point described: week 47, end of study. What each vaccine dose contained was 300 ug of mutant IDH1 20-mer peptide, accompanied by topical imiquimod. This table comes from immunoSEQ multiplex PCR, and its TCRdb copy is limited to in-frame clones, with some not included. The table includes some 49,000 clones, less than 85% detected once. The receptor's source is a woman in her 40s with glioma. Some clones in this sample may be carry-over from other donors' samples. The sample here was PBMCs, taken from a glioma patient whose treatment included an IDH1 peptide vaccine. The genes are TRBV9 and TRBJ2-5, with D possibly being TRBD1 or TRBD2 (5 bases each). The CDR3 nucleotides read TGTGCCAGCAGCGTAACCGGGGCCCTCCTTACTCAAGAGACCCAGTACTTC. It is translated as CASSVTGALLTQETQYF.